The rows below give T cell receptor beta chains drawn from one sample of a study of blood T cell repertoires in COVID-19. TCRdb's copy holds only in-frame clones and misses some; the assay was immunoSEQ multiplex PCR. The table includes approximately 170,000 clones, approximately 87% detected once. Sample: peripheral blood. The source of these receptors is a woman in her 70s with acute or convalescent COVID-19. The conserved cysteine and the conserved F or W are not part of the CDR3 here.

v_gene	j_gene	CDR3aa
TRBV16	TRBJ1-5	ASSPLGGVSNQPQH
TRBV7-2	TRBJ1-3	ASSLARDRWGNTIY
TRBV18	TRBJ1-3	ASSPPTGVTFGNTIY
TRBV27	TRBJ1-2	ASSLSSTGGWGYT
TRBV18	TRBJ2-6	ASSPTGVSGANVLT
TRBV3-1/TRBV3-2	TRBJ1-2	ASSHTGMLGYGYT
TRBV18	TRBJ1-5	ASSRAGGNQPQH
TRBV11-2	TRBJ1-1	ASSQTNTEAF
TRBV30	TRBJ1-2	AWGTGSNYGYT
TRBV27	TRBJ2-1	ASSLKAGYNEQF
TRBV5-5	TRBJ1-2	ASSSGQGGYGYT
TRBV18	TRBJ2-5	ATLAGTEETQY
TRBV19	TRBJ1-6	ASAGASYNSPLH
TRBV3-1/TRBV3-2	TRBJ2-4	ASTPSRDIRGIQY
TRBV6-1	TRBJ1-1	ASSETQGGTEAF
TRBV6-6	TRBJ2-5	ASRIAGGQQTQY
TRBV3-1/TRBV3-2	TRBJ2-1	ASSQEVGGSYNEQF
TRBV28	TRBJ2-1	ASSLRGTSGSSNPFNEQF
TRBV6-5	TRBJ1-1	ASSYSRGTEAF
TRBV7-9	TRBJ1-1	ASSTHRGRNTEAF
TRBV29-1	TRBJ1-2	SVGDGRGVGYT
TRBV18	TRBJ2-3	ASSRRTAERSDTQY
TRBV9	TRBJ1-3	ASAHPTEGSGNTIY
TRBV18	TRBJ1-5	ASSPINGGLVNQPQH
TRBV7-3	TRBJ2-7	ASSLRGQGSPPPTIYEQY
TRBV7-2	TRBJ2-1	ASSHQDRANEQF
TRBV27	TRBJ1-1	ASSSVTGVNTEAF
TRBV27	TRBJ2-7	ASSPRQGYEQY
TRBV6-5	TRBJ2-1	ASRPFTGENEQF
TRBV7-9	TRBJ2-7	ASSLSPTGKPYEQY
TRBV3-1/TRBV3-2	TRBJ1-2	ASSQGGNYGYT
TRBV5-8	TRBJ2-3	ASSFGLAGTDTQY
TRBV27	TRBJ1-5	ASSPTGVGNQPQH
TRBV14	TRBJ2-1	ASSLGGRGPYNEQF
TRBV19	TRBJ1-2	ASSIAPGQGSYGYT
TRBV6-5	TRBJ1-3	ASSIPGQGAIY
TRBV5-1	TRBJ1-3	ASSLDPGSGNTIY
TRBV12-5	TRBJ1-6	ASGSQGALAFSSYNSPLH
TRBV6-2/TRBV6-3	TRBJ2-7	ASSFGTSGGPSYEQY
TRBV30	TRBJ2-7	AWRAGGRQY
TRBV5-1	TRBJ2-5	ASSHGTPGGTQY
TRBV7-8	TRBJ1-5	ASSLGRYQPQH
TRBV23-1	TRBJ2-2	ASSQTGGKDTGELF
TRBV5-1	TRBJ2-1	ASSLMGSSYNEQF
TRBV6-1	TRBJ1-5	ASSELGQADQPQH
TRBV28	TRBJ2-7	ASSSTGGPSYEQY
TRBV12-3/TRBV12-4	TRBJ1-1	ASSLAGGTEAF
TRBV7-9	TRBJ2-3	ASSVGTSGGKDTQY
TRBV5-1	TRBJ1-3	ASSLAAGTGARGNTIY
TRBV18	TRBJ2-2	ASSPRDRGLSGELF
TRBV7-2	TRBJ1-6	ASRPVQGSPLH
TRBV6-5	TRBJ2-7	ASSSPGREAEEQY
TRBV2	TRBJ1-3	ASRDRSRRNTIY
TRBV28	TRBJ1-2	ARWDRETGYT
TRBV7-2	TRBJ2-2	ASSLAASGGRTGELF
TRBV9	TRBJ2-6	ASSDRTRDSGANVLT
TRBV2	TRBJ2-5	ASSVSIQETQY
TRBV5-4	TRBJ1-2	ATNDWRYGRDGYT
TRBV11-2	TRBJ1-6	ASSFIRQPDSPLH
TRBV6-5	TRBJ1-3	ASSPSSAGNTIY